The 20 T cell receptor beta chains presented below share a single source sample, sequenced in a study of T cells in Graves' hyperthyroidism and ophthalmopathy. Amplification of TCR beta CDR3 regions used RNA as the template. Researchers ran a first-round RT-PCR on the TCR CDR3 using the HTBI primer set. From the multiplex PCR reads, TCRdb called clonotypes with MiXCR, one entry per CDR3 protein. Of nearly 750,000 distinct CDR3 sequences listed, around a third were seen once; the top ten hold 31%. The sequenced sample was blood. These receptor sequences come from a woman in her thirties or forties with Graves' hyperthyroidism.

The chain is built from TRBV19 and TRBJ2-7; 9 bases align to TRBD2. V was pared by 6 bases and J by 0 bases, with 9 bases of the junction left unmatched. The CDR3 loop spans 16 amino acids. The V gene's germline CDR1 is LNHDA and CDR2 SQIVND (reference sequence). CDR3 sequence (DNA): TGTGCCAGTAGCCCCTCTAGCGGGGCGAGCTCCTACGAGCAGTACTTC. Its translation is CASSPSSGASSYEQYF.

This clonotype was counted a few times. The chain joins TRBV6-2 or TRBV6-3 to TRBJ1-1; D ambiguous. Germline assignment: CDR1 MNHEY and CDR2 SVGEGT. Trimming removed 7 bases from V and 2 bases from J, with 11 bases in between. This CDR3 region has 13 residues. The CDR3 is CASIPLPNTEAFF. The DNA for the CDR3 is TGTGCCAGCATCCCCCTCCCAAACACTGAAGCTTTCTTT.

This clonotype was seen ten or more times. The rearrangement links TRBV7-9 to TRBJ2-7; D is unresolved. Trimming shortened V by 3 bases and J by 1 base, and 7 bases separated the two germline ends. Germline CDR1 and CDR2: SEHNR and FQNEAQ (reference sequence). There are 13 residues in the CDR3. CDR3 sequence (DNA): TGTGCCAGCAGCTTCGGGCCATCCTACGAGCAGTACTTC. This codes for CASSFGPSYEQYF.

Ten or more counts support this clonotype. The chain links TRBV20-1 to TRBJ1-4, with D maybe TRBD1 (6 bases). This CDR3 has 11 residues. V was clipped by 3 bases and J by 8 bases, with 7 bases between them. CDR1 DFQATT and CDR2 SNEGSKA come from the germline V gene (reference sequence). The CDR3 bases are TGCAGTGCTAGCGGGGGCGAAAAACTGTTTTTT. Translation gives CSASGGEKLFF.

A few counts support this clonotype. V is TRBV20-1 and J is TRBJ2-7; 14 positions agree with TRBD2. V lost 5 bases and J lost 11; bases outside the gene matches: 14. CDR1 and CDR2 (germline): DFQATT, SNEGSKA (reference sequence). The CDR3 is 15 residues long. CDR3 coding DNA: TGCAGTGCTTACATTACCCGGGGACTAGCGGGAGTTAAGTACTTC. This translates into CSAYITRGLAGVKYF.

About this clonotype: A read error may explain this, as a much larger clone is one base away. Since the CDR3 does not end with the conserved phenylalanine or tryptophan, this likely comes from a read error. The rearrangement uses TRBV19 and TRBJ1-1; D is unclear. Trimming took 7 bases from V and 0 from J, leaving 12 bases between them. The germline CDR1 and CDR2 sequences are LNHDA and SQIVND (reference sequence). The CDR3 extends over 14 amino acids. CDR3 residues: CASKGQSMNTEAFL. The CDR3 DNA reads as TGTGCCAGTAAAGGCCAGAGCATGAACACTGAAGCTTTCTTG.

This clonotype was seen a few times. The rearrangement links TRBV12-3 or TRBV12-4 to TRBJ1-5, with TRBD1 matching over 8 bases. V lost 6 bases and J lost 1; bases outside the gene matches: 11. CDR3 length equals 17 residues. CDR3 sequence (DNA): TGTGCCAGCAGGGTTGGCTCGCGACAGGGGAGCAATCAGCCCCAGCATTTT. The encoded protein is CASRVGSRQGSNQPQHF.

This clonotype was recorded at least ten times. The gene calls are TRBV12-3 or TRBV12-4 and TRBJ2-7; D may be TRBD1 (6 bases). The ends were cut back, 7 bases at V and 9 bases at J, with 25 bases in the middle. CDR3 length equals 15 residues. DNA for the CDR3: TGTGCCAGCAACCAGGGGACCCTTGAGGTCGCACGGCAGTACTTC. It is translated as CASNQGTLEVARQYF.

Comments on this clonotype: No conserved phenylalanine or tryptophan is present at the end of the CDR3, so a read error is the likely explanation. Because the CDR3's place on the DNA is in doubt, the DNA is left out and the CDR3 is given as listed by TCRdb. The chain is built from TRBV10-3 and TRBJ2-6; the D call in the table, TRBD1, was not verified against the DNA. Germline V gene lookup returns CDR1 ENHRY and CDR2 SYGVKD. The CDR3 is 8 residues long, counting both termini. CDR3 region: CAISESGA.

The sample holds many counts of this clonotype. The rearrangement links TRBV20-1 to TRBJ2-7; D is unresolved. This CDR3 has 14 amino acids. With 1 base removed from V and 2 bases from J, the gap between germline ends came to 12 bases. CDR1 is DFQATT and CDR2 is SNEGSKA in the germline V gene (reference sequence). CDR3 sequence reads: CSARVSSDPYEQYF. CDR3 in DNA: TGCAGTGCTAGAGTTTCCTCGGACCCCTACGAGCAGTACTTC.

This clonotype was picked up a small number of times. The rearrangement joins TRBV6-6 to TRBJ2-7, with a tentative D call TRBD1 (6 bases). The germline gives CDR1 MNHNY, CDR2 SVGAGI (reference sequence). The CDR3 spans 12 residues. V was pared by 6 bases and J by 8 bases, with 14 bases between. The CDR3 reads CASSRPGEKQYF. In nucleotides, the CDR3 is TGTGCCAGCAGCCGTCCAGGGGAAAAGCAGTACTTC.

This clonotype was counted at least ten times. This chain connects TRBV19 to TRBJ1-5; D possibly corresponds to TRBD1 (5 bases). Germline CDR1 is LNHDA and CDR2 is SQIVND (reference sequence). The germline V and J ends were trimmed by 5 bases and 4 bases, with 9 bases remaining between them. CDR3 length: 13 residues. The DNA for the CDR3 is TGTGCCAGTAGTTTCGAGGGGAATCAGCCCCAGCATTTT. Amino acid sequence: CASSFEGNQPQHF.

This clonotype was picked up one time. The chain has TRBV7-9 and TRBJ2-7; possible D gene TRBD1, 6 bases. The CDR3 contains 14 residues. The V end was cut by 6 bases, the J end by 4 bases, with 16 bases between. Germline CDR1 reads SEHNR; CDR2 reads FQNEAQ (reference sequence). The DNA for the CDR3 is TGTGCCAGCAGTTTGTCCCGGGACATATACGAGCAGTACTTC. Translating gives CASSLSRDIYEQYF. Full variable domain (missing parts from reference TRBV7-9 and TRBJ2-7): DTGVSQNPRHKITKRGQNVTFRCDPISEHNRLYWYRQTLGQGPEFLTYFQNEAQLEKSRLLSDRFSAERPKGSFSTLEIQRTEQGDSAMYLCASSLSRDIYEQYFGPGTRLTVT.

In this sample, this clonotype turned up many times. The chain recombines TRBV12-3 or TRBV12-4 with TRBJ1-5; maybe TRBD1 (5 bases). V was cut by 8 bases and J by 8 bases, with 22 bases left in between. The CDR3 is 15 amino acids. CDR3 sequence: CASRTGRVVAEPQHF. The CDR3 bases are TGTGCCAGCCGGACGGGCAGGGTGGTCGCGGAGCCCCAGCATTTT.

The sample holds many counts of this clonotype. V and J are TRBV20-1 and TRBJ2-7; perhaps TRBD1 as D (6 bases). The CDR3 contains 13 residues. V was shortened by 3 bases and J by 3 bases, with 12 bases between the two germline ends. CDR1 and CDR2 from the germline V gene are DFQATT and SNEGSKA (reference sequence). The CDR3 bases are TGCAGTGCTAGTGTCACAGGGAGCTACGAGCAGTACTTC. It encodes CSASVTGSYEQYF.

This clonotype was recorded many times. The CDR3 loop is CASSFLGQANYGYTF. The CDR3 DNA sequence: TGTGCCAGCAGTTTCCTGGGACAGGCTAACTATGGCTACACCTTC. The genes are TRBV27 and TRBJ1-2; 8 bases map to TRBD1. The V segment lost 3 bases and the J segment 0 bases; nucleotides outside the gene matches: 3. CDR1 and CDR2 from the germline V gene are MNHEY and SMNVEV (reference sequence). This CDR3 has 15 amino acids.

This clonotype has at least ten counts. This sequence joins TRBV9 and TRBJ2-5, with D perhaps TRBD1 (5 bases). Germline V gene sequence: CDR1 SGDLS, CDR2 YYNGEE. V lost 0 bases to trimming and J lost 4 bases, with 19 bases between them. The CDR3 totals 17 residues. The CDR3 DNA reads TGTGCCAGCAGCGTAGACGGGTCCGCCCCCCAGGGAGAGACCCAGTACTTC. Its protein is CASSVDGSAPQGETQYF.

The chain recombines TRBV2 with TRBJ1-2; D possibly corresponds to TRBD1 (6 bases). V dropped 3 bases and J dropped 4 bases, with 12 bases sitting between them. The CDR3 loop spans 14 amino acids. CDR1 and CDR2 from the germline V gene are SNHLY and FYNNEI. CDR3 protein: CASSDSRGGYGYTF. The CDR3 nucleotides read TGTGCCAGCAGTGATTCCAGGGGAGGCTATGGCTACACCTTC.

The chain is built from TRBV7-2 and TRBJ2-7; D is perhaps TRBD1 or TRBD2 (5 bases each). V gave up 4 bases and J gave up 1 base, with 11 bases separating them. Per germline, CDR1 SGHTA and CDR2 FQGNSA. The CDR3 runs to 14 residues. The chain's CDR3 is CASSSGTESYEQYF. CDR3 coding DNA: TGTGCCAGCAGCTCCGGGACGGAATCCTACGAGCAGTACTTC. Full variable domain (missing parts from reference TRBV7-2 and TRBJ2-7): GAGVSQSPSNKVTEKGKDVELRCDPISGHTALYWYRQSLGQGLEFLIYFQGNSAPDKSGLPSDRFSAERTGGSVSTLTIQRTQQEDSAVYLCASSSGTESYEQYFGPGTRLTVT.

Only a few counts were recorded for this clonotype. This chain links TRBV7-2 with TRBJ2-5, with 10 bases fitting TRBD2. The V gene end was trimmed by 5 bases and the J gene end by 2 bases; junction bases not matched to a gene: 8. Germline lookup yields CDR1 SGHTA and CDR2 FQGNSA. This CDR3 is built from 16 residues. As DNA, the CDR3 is TGTGCCAGCAGCGTGTTTGGAGCGGGGGGGCAAGAGACCCAGTACTTC. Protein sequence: CASSVFGAGGQETQYF.